The 30 T cell receptor beta chains presented below share a single source sample, sequenced in a study of blood T cell repertoires in COVID-19 (dated by TCRdb to between 2020 and 2021). Libraries were prepared through the immunoSEQ multiplex PCR assay. Sourced from immuneACCESS, this table was stored by TCRdb with only in-frame sequences that have V and J called. A share of the clones is absent; for the studies checked, an unresolved V gene accounts for under half, and the remainder has no known explanation. The sample table shows 200,000 to 300,000 clones, and about 91% are seen once. Just over 2.5% of the sample is in the top ten clones. Input material: peripheral blood. These receptors all come from a person between 18 and 30 years old with COVID-19, enrolled during active disease.

The chain recombines TRBV19 with TRBJ1-5, with D possibly being TRBD1 (5 bases). This CDR3 is built from 15 residues. Trimming took 6 bases from V and 3 from J, leaving 15 bases between them. The germline gives CDR1 LNHDA, CDR2 SQIVND (reference sequence). In nucleotides, the CDR3 is TGTGCCAGTAGCCTCCAGGGTGAGACCAATCAGCCCCAGCATTTT. Amino acids: CASSLQGETNQPQHF.

The chain couples TRBV11-2 to TRBJ2-1; TRBD2 aligns across 9 bases. The CDR3 has 16 amino acids. Trimming removed 5 bases from V and 5 bases from J; junction bases left unmatched: 10. CDR1 and CDR2 from the germline V gene are SGHAT and FQNNGV. CDR3 bases: TGTGCCAGCAGCCCCCGGGCGGGAGGGGTAGACAATGAGCAGTTCTTC. Amino acid sequence: CASSPRAGGVDNEQFF.

The gene calls are TRBV11-2 and TRBJ2-2; D is perhaps TRBD1 (6 bases). CDR1 is SGHAT and CDR2 is FQNNGV in the germline V gene. This CDR3 is built from 12 residues. The germline V and J ends were trimmed by 5 bases and 5 bases, with 6 bases remaining between them. Here the CDR3 reads CASSDRTGELFF. The CDR3 DNA sequence: TGTGCCAGCAGCGACAGGACCGGGGAGCTGTTTTTT.

This chain joins TRBV28 and TRBJ2-3, with D maybe TRBD1 (5 bases). The CDR3 contains 16 residues. The germline V and J ends were trimmed by 5 bases and 0 bases, with 15 bases remaining between them. Per germline, CDR1 MDHEN and CDR2 SYDVKM. The CDR3 loop reads CASSGAGASSTDTQYF. The CDR3 DNA reads as TGTGCCAGCAGTGGGGCTGGGGCATCTAGCACAGATACGCAGTATTTT. The full variable domain, with the rest looked up from reference TRBV28 and TRBJ2-3, is DVKVTQSSRYLVKRTGEKVFLECVQDMDHENMFWYRQDPGLGLRLIYFSYDVKMKEKGDIPEGYSVSREKKERFSLILESASTNQTSMYLCASSGAGASSTDTQYFGPGTRLTVL.

This chain uses TRBV27 with TRBJ2-7; possibly TRBD2 for D (6 bases). The V gene's germline CDR1 is MNHEY and CDR2 SMNVEV (reference sequence). The CDR3 contains 14 residues. V was pared by 2 bases and J by 1 base, with 9 bases between. In DNA form, the CDR3 reads TGTGCCAGCAGTTTAGGAGGGAAGTCCTACGAGCAGTACTTC. Translating it yields CASSLGGKSYEQYF.

The chain is built from TRBV19 and TRBJ2-5, with 10 bases aligning to TRBD2. After removal of 6 bases from V and 2 bases from J, the junction contained 6 bases not matched to a gene. The germline gives CDR1 LNHDA, CDR2 SQIVND (reference sequence). This CDR3 is built from 15 residues. As DNA, the CDR3 is TGTGCCAGTAGAGACCTACTAGCGGGGCAAGAGACCCAGTACTTC. Its protein product is CASRDLLAGQETQYF.

This chain connects TRBV12-3 or TRBV12-4 to TRBJ1-2; D gene uncertain. Trimming removed 7 bases from V and 4 bases from J, with 13 bases in between. The CDR3 sequence is 13 residues long. CDR3 residues: CASTYRVAYGYTF. The CDR3, as DNA: TGTGCCAGCACTTACCGGGTTGCCTATGGCTACACCTTC.

This clone occurred a few times. The chain is built from TRBV4-3 and TRBJ1-3; the match to TRBD1 covers 7 bases. This CDR3 has 15 amino acids. Trimming at V came to 3 bases and at J to 0 bases, leaving 2 bases not matched to a gene. Germline CDR1 LGHNA, CDR2 YSLEER. The CDR3 reads CASSHGTDSGNTIYF. The CDR3 coding sequence is TGCGCCAGCAGCCACGGGACAGACTCTGGAAACACCATATATTTT.

The V call is TRBV5-6, the J call TRBJ2-5; 7 bases line up with TRBD2. The CDR3 is 13 amino acids. Germline V CDR1 and CDR2: SGHDT, YYEEEE. J gave up 3 bases and V 4 bases, and 3 bases lay outside the gene matches. The CDR3, as DNA: TGTGCCAGCAGCCGCGGGAGTGAAGAGACCCAGTACTTC. Its protein product is CASSRGSEETQYF.

Remarks on this clone: Other DNA variants within this sample encode the same CDR3. This chain links TRBV7-9 with TRBJ1-6; 7 bases align to TRBD1. Germline CDR1 and CDR2: SEHNR and FQNEAQ (reference sequence). J gave up 3 bases and V 5 bases, and 1 base lay outside the gene matches. The CDR3 consists of 14 residues. The CDR3 sequence is CASSRDSYNSPLHF. The CDR3 DNA sequence: TGTGCCAGCAGCCGGGACAGCTATAATTCACCCCTCCACTTT.

V and J are TRBV2 and TRBJ1-2; 8 nucleotides match TRBD1. Unmatched junction bases numbered 6, after V lost 7 bases and J lost 8 bases. Germline CDR1 and CDR2: SNHLY and FYNNEI. The CDR3 is 12 amino acids. CDR3 sequence (DNA): TGTGCCAGCAAGGAACAGGGGGGCGGCTACACCTTC. As protein: CASKEQGGGYTF.

This chain joins TRBV24-1 and TRBJ1-5, with 11 nucleotides matching TRBD1. J was trimmed by 6 bases and V by 4 bases; bases with no gene match: 4. This CDR3 region has 15 residues. CDR1 is KGHDR, CDR2 SFDVKD, per germline. The CDR3 loop is CATSESGTGGQPQHF. The CDR3 DNA sequence: TGTGCCACCAGTGAATCCGGGACAGGGGGTCAGCCCCAGCATTTT.

This chain uses TRBV14 with TRBJ2-2; 9 bases match TRBD2. This CDR3 is built from 16 residues. CDR1 and CDR2 (germline): SGHDN, FVKESK. The V gene end was trimmed by 1 base and the J gene end by 5 bases; junction bases not matched to a gene: 5. CDR3 amino acids: CASSQALTSGTGELFF. CDR3 DNA sequence: TGTGCCAGCAGCCAAGCCCTGACTAGCGGTACCGGGGAGCTGTTTTTT.

The chain employs TRBV4-1 and TRBJ2-5; D uncertain. Germline lookup yields CDR1 MGHRA and CDR2 YSYEKL. V lost 1 base and J lost 4, with 16 bases in between. The CDR3 runs 16 residues. The CDR3, as DNA: TGCGCCAGCAGCCAAGCTTGGTCGGCTTCGGGAGAGACCCAGTACTTC. It is translated as CASSQAWSASGETQYF.

The chain recombines TRBV7-3 with TRBJ2-1, with D hard to call. V was cut by 5 bases and J by 0 bases, with 11 bases left in between. This CDR3 region has 15 residues. Germline V gives CDR1 SGHTA, CDR2 FQGTGA. The CDR3 sequence is CASSTTSSSYNEQFF. The CDR3 nucleotides read TGTGCCAGCAGCACGACATCCTCCTCCTACAATGAGCAGTTCTTC.

The chain couples TRBV28 to TRBJ2-5, with 7 positions matching TRBD2. Trimming cost V 7 bases and J 7 bases; bases outside gene matches: 3. The CDR3 consists of 11 residues. Germline loops: CDR1 MDHEN, CDR2 SYDVKM. CDR3 region: CASTPGGTQYF. CDR3 nucleotide sequence: TGTGCCAGCACCCCGGGGGGGACCCAGTACTTC.

This chain links TRBV19 with TRBJ2-2; D is possibly TRBD2 (5 bases). The CDR3 is 15 amino acids. Germline-derived CDR1 and CDR2 are LNHDA and SQIVND (reference sequence). Trimming cost V 3 bases and J 2 bases, with 10 bases left between them. The CDR3 here is CASSIGILNTGELFF. The CDR3 DNA reads as TGTGCCAGTAGTATCGGGATCCTAAACACCGGGGAGCTGTTTTTT.

The V call is TRBV14, the J call TRBJ2-1; 9 nucleotides align to TRBD2. Germline V gene data show CDR1 as SGHDN and CDR2 as FVKESK. The trim removed 6 bases at V and 8 bases at J, leaving 11 bases unmatched. The CDR3 length is 15 residues. CDR3 nucleotides: TGTGCCAGCAGGGGGGCAGCGGGAGGAGGCCATGAGCAGTTCTTC. Protein: CASRGAAGGGHEQFF.

This chain joins TRBV24-1 and TRBJ2-7, with TRBD2 matching 7 bases. The J segment lost 1 base and the V segment lost 9 bases, leaving 11 bases of the junction unmatched. The CDR3 contains 15 residues. The V gene's germline CDR1 is KGHDR and CDR2 SFDVKD. CDR3 in amino acids: CATSPAGDSSYEQYF. The CDR3 bases are TGTGCCACCTCCCCCGCGGGGGACTCGTCCTACGAGCAGTACTTC.

Regarding this clone: At the DNA level, this CDR3 is encoded by other sequences in the same sample as well. This chain links TRBV18 with TRBJ2-1; TRBD2 agrees at 7 bases. CDR3 length: 14 amino acids. CDR1 is KGHSH, CDR2 LQKENI, per germline. Trimming removed 1 base from V and 4 bases from J; junction bases left unmatched: 1. Here the CDR3 DNA reads TGTGCCAGCTCACCACTAGCGGGTTACAATGAGCAGTTCTTC. Translating it yields CASSPLAGYNEQFF. Filled out from reference TRBV18 and TRBJ2-1, the complete variable domain reads NAGVMQNPRHLVRRRGQEARLRCSPMKGHSHVYWYRQLPEEGLKFMVYLQKENIIDESGMPKERFSAEFPKEGPSILRIQQVVRGDSAAYFCASSPLAGYNEQFFGPGTRLTVL.

This clone was recorded many times. CDR3 DNA sequence: TGCGCCAGCAGCTCTGGACAGGGGGTTATCAACGAGCAGTACTTC. Residues: CASSSGQGVINEQYF. The chain is built from TRBV5-1 and TRBJ2-7, with 10 nucleotides matching TRBD1. The CDR3 runs to 15 residues. Trimming removed 3 bases from V and 5 bases from J; junction bases left unmatched: 8. Germline values: CDR1 SGHRS, CDR2 YFSETQ. Combining the CDR3 with reference TRBV5-1 and TRBJ2-7 gives the whole variable domain KAGVTQTPRYLIKTRGQQVTLSCSPISGHRSVSWYQQTPGQGLQFLFEYFSETQRNKGNFPGRFSGRQFSNSRSEMNVSTLELGDSALYLCASSSGQGVINEQYFGPGTRLTVT.

The sample holds a few counts of this clone. CDR3 region: CASSDEGGNQPQHF. The CDR3 DNA sequence: TGTGCCAGCAGTGACGAAGGGGGCAATCAGCCCCAGCATTTT. This chain uses TRBV2 with TRBJ1-5, with D perhaps TRBD1 (5 bases). CDR1 is SNHLY and CDR2 is FYNNEI in the germline V gene. V lost 3 bases and J lost 2, with 8 bases in between. This CDR3 is 14 amino acids long.

This clone was seen more than once but under ten times. The sample contains more than one DNA sequence encoding this CDR3. The genes are TRBV19 and TRBJ1-4, with D uncertain. The CDR3 has 14 amino acids. In germline, CDR1 is LNHDA, CDR2 SQIVND (reference sequence). Trimming took off 4 bases at V and 3 bases at J, with 9 bases between the two ends. CDR3 region: CASSKRGPNEKLFF. The CDR3 bases are TGTGCCAGTAGTAAGCGGGGTCCTAATGAAAAACTGTTTTTT.

This clone appeared once. V gene TRBV11-3 combines with J gene TRBJ2-5; 10 positions agree with TRBD2. The ends lost 4 bases at V and 5 bases at J; junction bases unmatched: 1. Germline-derived CDR1 and CDR2 are SGHNT and YENEEA. The CDR3 is 13 residues long. The CDR3 is CASSSSGSETQYF. The CDR3 region has the DNA TGTGCCAGCAGCTCTAGCGGGAGTGAGACCCAGTACTTC.

V is TRBV15 and J is TRBJ2-3; D is undetermined. This CDR3 is 12 amino acids long. The V end lost 4 bases, the J end lost 6 bases, and 8 bases lay between the germline ends. CDR1 is LNHNV and CDR2 is YYDKDF in the germline V gene (reference sequence). Here the CDR3 reads CATSIGPDTQYF. The CDR3 coding sequence is TGTGCCACCAGCATCGGTCCCGATACGCAGTATTTT.

CDR3 bases: TGTGCCATCAGTGGGGGGGAGGGCCCGAATGAGCAGTTCTTC. Amino acids: CAISGGEGPNEQFF. The rearrangement links TRBV10-3 to TRBJ2-1; 7 bases map to TRBD2. CDR3 length: 14 amino acids. J gave up 7 bases and V 4 bases, and 7 bases lay outside the gene matches. Germline V lookup: CDR1 ENHRY, CDR2 SYGVKD.

The chain employs TRBV2 and TRBJ2-2, with D possibly TRBD2 on 6 matching bases. The V end lost 2 bases, the J end lost 4 bases, and 11 bases lay between the germline ends. The CDR3 spans 15 residues. CDR1 SNHLY and CDR2 FYNNEI come from the germline V gene. CDR3 nucleotide sequence: TGTGCCAGCAGTGAACAAGCGGGCGTCACCGGGGAGCTGTTTTTT. Its protein product is CASSEQAGVTGELFF.

V usage is TRBV24-1 and J usage is TRBJ2-5; 9 positions match TRBD1. The CDR3 length is 16 residues. The germline CDR1 and CDR2 sequences are KGHDR and SFDVKD. V dropped 3 bases and J dropped 4; count of bases not matched to a gene: 8. The CDR3 loop is CATSDPGQGKLETQYF. The CDR3 DNA follows: TGTGCCACCAGTGATCCTGGACAGGGGAAACTAGAGACCCAGTACTTC.

This chain uses TRBV4-2 with TRBJ2-3; 11 bases fit TRBD2. Germline assignment: CDR1 LGHNA and CDR2 YNFKEQ. This CDR3 is 19 amino acids long. With V trimmed by 0 bases and J by 6 bases, 14 bases remained unmatched. CDR3 sequence reads: CASSQDHILAGGPKDTQYF. CDR3 DNA sequence: TGTGCCAGCAGCCAAGATCACATTTTAGCGGGAGGGCCAAAGGATACGCAGTATTTT.

The genes are TRBV5-5 and TRBJ2-1, with 7 nucleotides matching TRBD2. Unmatched junction bases numbered 5, after V lost 5 bases and J lost 0 bases. From germline, CDR1 is SGHKS and CDR2 YYEKEE (reference sequence). The CDR3 extends over 15 amino acids. The CDR3 is CASRLAPSSYNEQFF. Written as DNA, the CDR3 is TGTGCCAGCAGACTAGCGCCCAGCTCCTACAATGAGCAGTTCTTC.